Listed below are T cell receptor beta chains from one sample, sequenced in a study of CD8 T cells in Susac syndrome. MiXCR, run by TCRdb on the immunoSEQ multiplex PCR reads, gives a single entry per CDR3 protein. Here the sample spans over 140,000 distinct CDR3 sequences, roughly 94% being singletons. Sample: CD4+ T cells from PBMCs. These receptors were collected from a human donor with Susac syndrome. CDR3s leave out the opening cysteine and the closing phenylalanine or tryptophan. The D gene is left open where the match is weak.

TRBJ2-1 | TRBD2 | TRBV20-1 | SAGQAGGGDEQF
TRBJ1-2 | TRBD1 | TRBV20-1 | SARGTGYGYT
TRBJ2-4 | TRBD1 | TRBV9 | ASSGGQGLAKNIQY
TRBJ1-2 | TRBD1 | TRBV27 | ASSPGTGGYT
TRBJ2-1 | TRBD2 | TRBV9 | ASSVETAGLAGVRQF
TRBJ2-7 | - | TRBV5-4 | ASSLGRPSTYEQY
TRBJ1-1 | - | TRBV30 | AWSKETNTEAF
TRBJ2-1 | - | TRBV19 | ASSGSSSYNEQF
TRBJ2-7 | TRBD1 | TRBV29-1 | SAKDRGDSYEQY
TRBJ2-5 | - | TRBV29-1 | SVSHAQETQY
TRBJ2-2 | - | TRBV20-1 | SATRAGELF
TRBJ1-6 | TRBD1 | TRBV30 | AWRLPGDRPFH
TRBJ2-7 | TRBD1 | TRBV2 | ASGKDRVAEQY
TRBJ2-3 | - | TRBV12-3/TRBV12-4 | ASSRDQAFTQY
TRBJ2-7 | - | TRBV5-1 | ASSPLTGPSYEQY
TRBJ1-1 | - | TRBV14 | ASSQDRGSGAF
TRBJ1-2 | - | TRBV18 | ASSPVQGLKANYGYT
TRBJ2-7 | TRBD1 | TRBV6-1 | ASTWDRGRQEQY
TRBJ2-7 | TRBD2 | TRBV4-1 | ASSQGRGGSYEQY
TRBJ2-5 | TRBD1 | TRBV7-2 | ASSKRTGTPGTQY
TRBJ2-4 | TRBD2 | TRBV12-5 | ASGAPRLADIQY
TRBJ1-1 | - | TRBV29-1 | SVEDPSESEAF
TRBJ1-2 | - | TRBV30 | AWDTGTVYGYT
TRBJ1-1 | TRBD1 | TRBV29-1 | SVEDVRGQGRTEAF
TRBJ2-3 | TRBD2 | TRBV14 | ASSLGLAPTDTQY
TRBJ2-1 | - | TRBV20-1 | SARDPLGNEQF
TRBJ1-2 | - | TRBV6-5 | ASSPWTQPGGYT
TRBJ1-4 | - | TRBV30 | AWRGPREKLF
TRBJ2-3 | - | TRBV5-1 | ASSPPDQRQSQY
TRBJ1-1 | - | TRBV25-1 | ASSDQGQDTEAF
TRBJ2-2 | TRBD2 | TRBV9 | ASSERFSGGIGELF
TRBJ1-1 | - | TRBV6-1 | ASSFETAGRTEAF
TRBJ2-3 | - | TRBV5-1 | APWKDTQY
TRBJ2-1 | TRBD2 | TRBV4-2 | ASSQYPSGGNEQF
TRBJ1-5 | - | TRBV20-1 | SAYPGNNQPQH
TRBJ2-3 | TRBD2 | TRBV2 | ASSPQRGGTDTDTQY
TRBJ2-7 | TRBD1 | TRBV27 | ASSGDSSYEQY
TRBJ2-5 | - | TRBV6-4 | ASRRLIQETQY
TRBJ1-2 | TRBD1 | TRBV30 | AWRDFRDSYGYT
TRBJ1-2 | - | TRBV20-1 | SATLQTGYT
TRBJ2-5 | - | TRBV30 | AWSKDSSRTQY